A selection of T cell receptor beta chains follows, all from one sample in a study of cytomegalovirus exposure and HLA in healthy donors. Assay used: immunoSEQ multiplex PCR; TCRdb lists only in-frame clones, some missing. The table has 180,000 or so clones, over 75% seen once. The sample taken for sequencing was PBMCs. The source is a man aged 18 to 30 in good health and CMV-seropositive. Both conserved end residues are part of each CDR3. The D gene is left open where the match is weak. Some rows mark clone size as missing; the rest say once, few, many or name a class of expanded clone.

TRBD2	TRBV9	-	TRBJ2-3	CASSYKRGPDTQYF	TGTGCCAGCAGCTATAAGCGGGGGCCAGATACGCAGTATTTT
TRBD2	TRBV6-1	-	TRBJ2-3	CASSDRAGGLIGTDTQYF	TGTGCCAGCAGTGACCGTGCGGGGGGTCTGATAGGCACAGATACGCAGTATTTT
-	TRBV6-5	-	TRBJ2-7	CASRPVQLQAEQYF	TGTGCCAGCAGACCGGTCCAACTCCAGGCCGAGCAGTACTTC
-	TRBV7-9	-	TRBJ2-6	CASSPRFSGANVLTF	TGTGCCAGCAGCCCGCGGTTCTCTGGGGCCAACGTCCTGACTTTC
-	TRBV6-4	-	TRBJ1-2	CASSVLAGGLNYGYTF	TGTGCCAGCAGTGTTCTGGCGGGGGGCCTAAACTATGGCTACACCTTC
-	TRBV30	once	TRBJ1-1	CAWSVSIEGTEAFF	TGTGCCTGGAGTGTCTCGATCGAGGGCACTGAAGCTTTCTTT
TRBD2	TRBV7-2	-	TRBJ2-5	CASSLTSGGVGTQYF	TGTGCCAGCAGCCTGACTAGCGGGGGTGTCGGGACCCAGTACTTC
TRBD1	TRBV6-6	-	TRBJ2-7	CASSYSGQPYEQYF	TGTGCCAGCAGTTACTCGGGACAGCCCTACGAGCAGTACTTC
TRBD1	TRBV27	-	TRBJ2-1	CASRGQANYNEQFF	TGTGCCAGCAGGGGACAGGCGAACTACAATGAGCAGTTCTTC
-	TRBV20-1	-	TRBJ2-7	CSATTGYEQYF	TGCAGTGCTACGACAGGCTACGAGCAGTACTTC
TRBD1	TRBV30	-	TRBJ1-5	CAWSYRGTGYKPQHF	TGTGCCTGGAGTTATCGCGGGACAGGGTACAAGCCCCAGCATTTT
-	TRBV2	-	TRBJ1-2	CARRAANYGYTF	TGTGCCAGGAGAGCTGCGAACTATGGCTACACCTTC
-	TRBV5-8	-	TRBJ1-5	CASSTRGYSNQPQHF	TGTGCCAGCAGCACCAGGGGATATAGCAATCAGCCCCAGCATTTT
-	TRBV13	-	TRBJ1-2	CASSLGPTTDGYTF	TGTGCCAGCAGCTTAGGCCCCACTACTGATGGCTACACCTTC
-	TRBV14	few	TRBJ1-1	CASSPGLKGYTEAFF	TGTGCCAGCAGCCCGGGACTGAAGGGGTACACTGAAGCTTTCTTT
-	TRBV4-3	few	TRBJ1-1	CASSPNPPTEPTEAFF	TGCGCCAGCAGCCCGAACCCCCCGACAGAGCCCACTGAAGCTTTCTTT
TRBD2	TRBV6-5	-	TRBJ2-5	CASSKRGGETQYF	TGTGCCAGCAGTAAGCGGGGAGGGGAGACCCAGTACTTC